These T cell receptor beta chains were read from a single sample in a study of blood T cell repertoires in COVID-19. Clones were read by immunoSEQ multiplex PCR, and TCRdb kept only the in-frame ones, dropping some. The sample has hundreds of thousands of clones; 86% are singletons. The sequenced material came from peripheral blood. These receptors came from a woman under 40 with active or convalescent COVID-19. Each CDR3 is given with its conserved first and last residue. D genes are given only for firm matches. Rows may omit the clone size; those that give it use once, few, many or a size class.

j_call d_call v_call clone_size cdr3_aa cdr3_nt
TRBJ1-1 - TRBV4-1 - CASSQLTPYNTEAFF TGCGCCAGCAGCCAACTGACACCTTACAACACTGAAGCTTTCTTT
TRBJ1-5 - TRBV21-1 - CAHGFCFFRRNNQPQHF TGTGCCCATGGGTTCTGTTTCTTTAGGAGAAACAATCAGCCCCAGCATTTT
TRBJ1-1 TRBD1 TRBV10-1 - CASKGTGKVAFF TGCGCCAGCAAGGGGACAGGGAAGGTCGCTTTCTTT
TRBJ2-1 TRBD2 TRBV18 - CASSQTSGSYNEQFF TGTGCCAGCTCACAGACTAGCGGGTCCTACAATGAGCAGTTCTTC
TRBJ1-6 TRBD1 TRBV7-6 - CASSPTAGQWGSPLHF TGTGCCAGCAGCCCCACGGCGGGACAGTGGGGTTCACCCCTCCACTTT
TRBJ1-5 TRBD1 TRBV7-8 - CASSLGQGSNQPQHF TGTGCCAGCAGCTTAGGACAGGGGAGCAATCAGCCCCAGCATTTT
TRBJ2-7 TRBD2 TRBV15 - CATSRDRASGSYEQYF TGTGCCACCAGCAGAGATAGGGCTAGCGGGAGCTACGAGCAGTACTTC
TRBJ1-5 - TRBV19 once CASSINSLGGQPQHF TGTGCCAGTAGTATTAACTCCCTGGGAGGGCAGCCCCAGCATTTT
TRBJ2-3 - TRBV5-1 - CASSFGGSTDTQYF TGCGCCAGCAGCTTCGGCGGAAGCACAGATACGCAGTATTTT
TRBJ2-5 - TRBV4-1 - CATNGIGGQRETQETQYF TGCGCCACCAACGGGATAGGTGGCCAAAGGGAGACGCAAGAGACCCAGTACTTC
TRBJ2-3 - TRBV5-1 - CASSTSRNPADTQYF TGCGCCAGCAGCACCTCGAGGAACCCGGCAGATACGCAGTATTTT
TRBJ2-2 - TRBV6-1 few CASSDQGTNTGELFF TGTGCCAGCAGTGATCAGGGAACCAACACCGGGGAGCTGTTTTTT
TRBJ1-2 - TRBV5-1 - CASSFAEANYGYTF TGCGCCAGCAGCTTTGCAGAGGCTAACTATGGCTACACCTTC
TRBJ1-5 TRBD1 TRBV10-3 once CAIRDAGGSNQPQHF TGTGCCATCAGGGACGCAGGGGGTTCCAATCAGCCCCAGCATTTT
TRBJ2-3 TRBD2 TRBV5-4 - CASRGSGGGASVTDTQYF TGTGCCAGCAGAGGATCGGGCGGGGGGGCCTCGGTCACAGATACGCAGTATTTT
TRBJ1-4 - TRBV4-1 - CASSQDGGIPNEKLFF TGCGCCAGCAGCCAAGATGGCGGCATACCGAATGAAAAACTGTTTTTT
TRBJ2-7 TRBD1 TRBV7-8 - CASSSNPGQAGEQYF TGTGCCAGCAGCTCGAATCCGGGACAGGCGGGTGAGCAGTACTTC
TRBJ1-1 - TRBV30 few CAWRGLNTEAFF TGTGCCTGGAGGGGGCTGAACACTGAAGCTTTCTTT
TRBJ1-6 - TRBV5-4 - CASSEDSLENSPLHF TGTGCCAGCAGCGAGGACTCCTTGGAGAATTCACCCCTCCACTTT
TRBJ2-1 TRBD1 TRBV2 - CASRHRGLPYNEQFF TGTGCCAGCAGACACAGGGGGCTCCCCTACAATGAGCAGTTCTTC
TRBJ2-1 - TRBV5-1 once CASSQSANEQFF TGCGCCAGCAGCCAGAGCGCCAATGAGCAGTTCTTC
TRBJ1-3 TRBD1 TRBV23-1 - CASSQDAPGQGISIGNTIYF TGCGCCAGCAGTCAAGACGCGCCGGGACAGGGGATAAGTATTGGAAACACCATATATTTT
TRBJ2-1 TRBD1 TRBV7-9 - CASSGTGTYNEQFF TGTGCCAGCAGCGGGACAGGAACCTACAATGAGCAGTTCTTC
TRBJ1-1 TRBD1 TRBV3-1/TRBV3-2 - CASSLRQGLFTEAFF TGTGCCAGCAGCCTCCGACAGGGCCTATTCACTGAAGCTTTCTTT
TRBJ2-7 - TRBV5-1 - CASSFETGTYEQYF TGCGCCAGCAGCTTTGAGACAGGCACCTACGAGCAGTACTTC
TRBJ2-3 - TRBV5-1 - CASSIRQDSTDTQYF TGCGCCAGCAGCATAAGACAGGATAGCACAGATACGCAGTATTTT